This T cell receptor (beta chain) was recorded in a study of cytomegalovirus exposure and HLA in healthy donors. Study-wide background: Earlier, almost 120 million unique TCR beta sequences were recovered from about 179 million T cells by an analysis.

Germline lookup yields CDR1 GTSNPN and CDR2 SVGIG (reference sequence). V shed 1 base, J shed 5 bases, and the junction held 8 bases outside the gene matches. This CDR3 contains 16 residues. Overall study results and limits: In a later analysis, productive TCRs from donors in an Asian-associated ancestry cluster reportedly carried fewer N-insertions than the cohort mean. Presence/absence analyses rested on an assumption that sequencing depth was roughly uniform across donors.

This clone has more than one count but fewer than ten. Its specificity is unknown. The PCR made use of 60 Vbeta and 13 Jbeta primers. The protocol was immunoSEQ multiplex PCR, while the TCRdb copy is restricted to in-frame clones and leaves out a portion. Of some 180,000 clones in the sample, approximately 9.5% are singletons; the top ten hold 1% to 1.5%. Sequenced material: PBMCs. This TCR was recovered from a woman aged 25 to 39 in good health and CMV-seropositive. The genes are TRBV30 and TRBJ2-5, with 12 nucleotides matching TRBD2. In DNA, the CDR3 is TGTGCCTGGAGTGCCGGTGGACTAGCGGGACGGGAGACCCAGTACTTC. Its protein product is CAWSAGGLAGRETQYF.